Listed below are T cell receptor beta chains from one sample, sequenced in a study of blood T cell repertoires in COVID-19. The table came from immunoSEQ multiplex PCR; TCRdb's copy has only in-frame clones and leaves some out. The profile shows tens of thousands of clones, around 85% of them singletons. The sample comprised peripheral blood. The source is a human donor in a cohort sampled during active COVID-19. CDR3s include the opening cysteine and the closing phenylalanine or tryptophan. The order of the fields is D gene, V gene, J gene, clone size, CDR3 DNA, CDR3 protein. The D gene is left open where the match is weak. Rows give clone size only sometimes, using once, few, many, or a class for an expanded clone.

d_call: TRBD2
v_call: TRBV20-1
j_call: TRBJ2-1
clone_size: -
cdr3_nt: TGCAGTGCTAGTAGCGGGGTCTCCTACAATGAGCAGTTCTTC
cdr3_aa: CSASSGVSYNEQFF

d_call: TRBD1
v_call: TRBV19
j_call: TRBJ1-4
clone_size: -
cdr3_nt: TGTGCCAGCCACGGGGACAGTATTAATGAAAAACTGTTTTTT
cdr3_aa: CASHGDSINEKLFF

d_call: TRBD1
v_call: TRBV28
j_call: TRBJ1-2
clone_size: -
cdr3_nt: TGTGCCAGCAGTTCTCCGGGACAGGGAACGTATGGCTACACCTTC
cdr3_aa: CASSSPGQGTYGYTF

d_call: -
v_call: TRBV7-2
j_call: TRBJ2-3
clone_size: few
cdr3_nt: TGTGCCAGCAGCCCCCCGGGCACAGATACGCAGTATTTT
cdr3_aa: CASSPPGTDTQYF

d_call: TRBD2
v_call: TRBV10-2
j_call: TRBJ2-1
clone_size: few
cdr3_nt: TGCGCCAGCACCCCCCTAGCGGGGGTATACAATGAGCAGTTCTTC
cdr3_aa: CASTPLAGVYNEQFF

d_call: TRBD2
v_call: TRBV19
j_call: TRBJ2-3
clone_size: once
cdr3_nt: TGTGCCAGTAGTGAGCAGATTCGTAGCGGGGGACGTTACACAGATACGCAGTATTTT
cdr3_aa: CASSEQIRSGGRYTDTQYF

d_call: -
v_call: TRBV29-1
j_call: TRBJ1-2
clone_size: -
cdr3_nt: TGCAGCGTTGCCCTGGACTCCTTTGGCGCTATGGCCACCTTC
cdr3_aa: CSVALDSFGAMATF

d_call: -
v_call: TRBV11-2
j_call: TRBJ1-1
clone_size: -
cdr3_nt: TGTGCCAGCAGCTTAGCGGGGGAGGACACTGAAGCTTTCTTT
cdr3_aa: CASSLAGEDTEAFF

d_call: TRBD1
v_call: TRBV5-1
j_call: TRBJ1-1
clone_size: -
cdr3_nt: TGCGCCAGCAGCCGGGTGGCAGGGGGCACTGAAGCTTTCTTT
cdr3_aa: CASSRVAGGTEAFF

d_call: -
v_call: TRBV5-4
j_call: TRBJ2-7
clone_size: -
cdr3_nt: TGTGCCAGCAGCTTCCGGGGGGCAAGGGAGCAGTACTTC
cdr3_aa: CASSFRGAREQYF

d_call: TRBD1
v_call: TRBV18
j_call: TRBJ2-2
clone_size: -
cdr3_nt: TGTGCCAGCTCTACAGACAGGGCCCGGAACACCGGGGAGCTGTTTTTT
cdr3_aa: CASSTDRARNTGELFF

d_call: -
v_call: TRBV6-1
j_call: TRBJ1-6
clone_size: -
cdr3_nt: TGTGCCAGCAGTGAAAGAGATAATTCACCCCTCCACTTT
cdr3_aa: CASSERDNSPLHF

d_call: -
v_call: TRBV7-9
j_call: TRBJ2-7
clone_size: -
cdr3_nt: TGTGCCAGCAGCCGAGGAGCCTACGAGCAGTACTTC
cdr3_aa: CASSRGAYEQYF

d_call: TRBD1
v_call: TRBV12-3/TRBV12-4
j_call: TRBJ1-2
clone_size: -
cdr3_nt: TGTGCCAGCCACAGGGGAGGCTATGGCTACACCTTC
cdr3_aa: CASHRGGYGYTF

d_call: -
v_call: TRBV4-2
j_call: TRBJ1-2
clone_size: -
cdr3_nt: TGTGCCAGCAGCCAGTCAGGGAGGGACGGCTACACCTTC
cdr3_aa: CASSQSGRDGYTF

d_call: -
v_call: TRBV28
j_call: TRBJ2-7
clone_size: -
cdr3_nt: TGTGCCAGCACCCTATCCGAACCTTACGAGCAGTACTTC
cdr3_aa: CASTLSEPYEQYF

d_call: TRBD1
v_call: TRBV5-4
j_call: TRBJ2-3
clone_size: -
cdr3_nt: TGTGCCAGCAGCTTGCAGGGGGCGTCAGATACGCAGTATTTT
cdr3_aa: CASSLQGASDTQYF

d_call: -
v_call: TRBV7-9
j_call: TRBJ1-1
clone_size: -
cdr3_nt: TGTGCCAGCAGCTTATCAGGGTACTCTGCTTTCTTT
cdr3_aa: CASSLSGYSAFF

d_call: -
v_call: TRBV3-1/TRBV3-2
j_call: TRBJ1-2
clone_size: -
cdr3_nt: TGTGCCAGCAGCCAAGATTATGCAGGGCGTGGCTACACCTTC
cdr3_aa: CASSQDYAGRGYTF

d_call: -
v_call: TRBV5-4
j_call: TRBJ2-5
clone_size: -
cdr3_nt: TGTGCCAGCAGCTCCCCGGGAGCGGGCCTACAAGAGACCCAGTACTTC
cdr3_aa: CASSSPGAGLQETQYF

d_call: TRBD1
v_call: TRBV5-1
j_call: TRBJ1-1
clone_size: -
cdr3_nt: TGCGCCAGCAGCTTGACAGGGGTGAACACTGAAGCTTTCTTT
cdr3_aa: CASSLTGVNTEAFF

d_call: -
v_call: TRBV11-1
j_call: TRBJ1-1
clone_size: -
cdr3_nt: TGTGCCAGCAGCTTAGGCATAGGAGCGAACACTGAAGCTTTCTTT
cdr3_aa: CASSLGIGANTEAFF

d_call: -
v_call: TRBV2
j_call: TRBJ2-2
clone_size: -
cdr3_nt: TGTGCCACCTCGGGGGTACCCCCGAACACCGGGGAGCTGTTTTTT
cdr3_aa: CATSGVPPNTGELFF

d_call: -
v_call: TRBV3-1/TRBV3-2
j_call: TRBJ2-5
clone_size: -
cdr3_nt: TGTGCCAGCAGCCAGGTTGTAGAATTAGAGACCCAGTACTTC
cdr3_aa: CASSQVVELETQYF

d_call: -
v_call: TRBV5-1
j_call: TRBJ1-2
clone_size: -
cdr3_nt: TGCGCCAGCAGCCCGGGGGGCCTCGGACCCTATGGCTACACCTTC
cdr3_aa: CASSPGGLGPYGYTF

d_call: -
v_call: TRBV11-2
j_call: TRBJ1-5
clone_size: -
cdr3_nt: TGTGCCAGCAGCTTAGACAGGGCCTTGAGGCCCCAGCATTTT
cdr3_aa: CASSLDRALRPQHF

d_call: -
v_call: TRBV6-5
j_call: TRBJ2-5
clone_size: once
cdr3_nt: TGTGCCAGCAGTCCTACCCGGGGGGCCCCAGAGACCCAGTACTTC
cdr3_aa: CASSPTRGAPETQYF

d_call: -
v_call: TRBV6-5
j_call: TRBJ1-1
clone_size: -
cdr3_nt: TGTGCCAGCAGTTACTCGAGTTTGCGGGGGAGCACTGAAGCTTTCTTT
cdr3_aa: CASSYSSLRGSTEAFF

d_call: TRBD1
v_call: TRBV28
j_call: TRBJ1-4
clone_size: -
cdr3_nt: TGTGCCAGCAGCTCAGACAGGGTTAATGAAAAACTGTTTTTT
cdr3_aa: CASSSDRVNEKLFF

d_call: -
v_call: TRBV5-1
j_call: TRBJ1-1
clone_size: -
cdr3_nt: TGCGCCAGCAGCCGAGGACTCGGGACAATAAGAACTGAAGCTTTCTTT
cdr3_aa: CASSRGLGTIRTEAFF

d_call: -
v_call: TRBV2
j_call: TRBJ2-7
clone_size: -
cdr3_nt: TGTGCCAGCAGGGGTCGGGACTACGAGCAGTACTTC
cdr3_aa: CASRGRDYEQYF

d_call: -
v_call: TRBV6-5
j_call: TRBJ2-3
clone_size: -
cdr3_nt: TGTGCCAGCCGCTACGATCTCGGCGGGGCGGATACGCAGTATTTT
cdr3_aa: CASRYDLGGADTQYF

d_call: TRBD1
v_call: TRBV5-1
j_call: TRBJ2-5
clone_size: -
cdr3_nt: TGCGCCAGCAGCGACCAGGGACAGGGTTATGAGACCCAGTACTTC
cdr3_aa: CASSDQGQGYETQYF

d_call: TRBD1
v_call: TRBV25-1
j_call: TRBJ2-1
clone_size: once
cdr3_nt: TGTGCCAGCAGTGTAGGGGGCTCTAACAATGAGCAGTTCTTC
cdr3_aa: CASSVGGSNNEQFF

d_call: TRBD2
v_call: TRBV6-5
j_call: TRBJ2-7
clone_size: -
cdr3_nt: TGTGCCAGCAGTTCTGTGACTAGCGGGGGTAACGAGCAGTACTTC
cdr3_aa: CASSSVTSGGNEQYF

d_call: -
v_call: TRBV29-1
j_call: TRBJ1-5
clone_size: few
cdr3_nt: TGCAGCGTTGTTATCGGGAATCAGCCCCAGCATTTT
cdr3_aa: CSVVIGNQPQHF

d_call: TRBD1
v_call: TRBV7-6
j_call: TRBJ2-2
clone_size: -
cdr3_nt: TGTGCCAGCAGCCGATCTGGACAGGGGGCGATCGGGGAGCTGTTTTTT
cdr3_aa: CASSRSGQGAIGELFF

d_call: -
v_call: TRBV7-6
j_call: TRBJ1-6
clone_size: -
cdr3_nt: TGTGCCAGCAGCTTATCAACAGGCCCCAGGTCACCCCTCCACTTT
cdr3_aa: CASSLSTGPRSPLHF

d_call: TRBD1
v_call: TRBV7-9
j_call: TRBJ1-3
clone_size: -
cdr3_nt: TGTGCCAGCAGCTCCCGGACAGGGACGCCTGGGGCCATATATTTT
cdr3_aa: CASSSRTGTPGAIYF

d_call: -
v_call: TRBV14
j_call: TRBJ2-5
clone_size: -
cdr3_nt: TGTGCCAGCAGCCAAGAACACAGGAGACACCAAGAGACCCAGTACTTC
cdr3_aa: CASSQEHRRHQETQYF

d_call: -
v_call: TRBV7-2
j_call: TRBJ1-5
clone_size: once
cdr3_nt: TGTGCCAGCAGCCGGACAGTCAATAGCAATCAGCCCCAGCATTTT
cdr3_aa: CASSRTVNSNQPQHF

d_call: -
v_call: TRBV7-2
j_call: TRBJ2-2
clone_size: -
cdr3_nt: TGTGCCAGCAGAGACACGGTGAACACCGGGGAGCTGTTTTTT
cdr3_aa: CASRDTVNTGELFF

d_call: TRBD1
v_call: TRBV6-5
j_call: TRBJ2-5
clone_size: -
cdr3_nt: TGTGCCAGCAGTTACGGGACAGGGTGGCAAGAGACCCAGTACTTC
cdr3_aa: CASSYGTGWQETQYF

d_call: TRBD1
v_call: TRBV7-9
j_call: TRBJ2-7
clone_size: -
cdr3_nt: TGTGCCAGCAGCGTCCCCTGGACAGGGATAGGCGAGCAGTACTTC
cdr3_aa: CASSVPWTGIGEQYF

d_call: TRBD2
v_call: TRBV3-1/TRBV3-2
j_call: TRBJ2-7
clone_size: few
cdr3_nt: TGTGCCAGCAGCCGTAGCGGGGTTCGGGACGAGCAGTACTTC
cdr3_aa: CASSRSGVRDEQYF

d_call: TRBD1
v_call: TRBV5-8
j_call: TRBJ1-1
clone_size: few
cdr3_nt: TGTGCCAGCAGCCCGGGGACAGGGAGTCGGTTAACTGAAGCTTTCTTT
cdr3_aa: CASSPGTGSRLTEAFF

d_call: TRBD2
v_call: TRBV12-3/TRBV12-4
j_call: TRBJ2-7
clone_size: -
cdr3_nt: TGTGCCAGCAGTTTCGGGGGGAAGTACGAGCAGTACTTC
cdr3_aa: CASSFGGKYEQYF

d_call: -
v_call: TRBV24-1
j_call: TRBJ1-2
clone_size: -
cdr3_nt: TGTGCCACCAGCCCCCCAGGGACTAACTATGGCTACACCTTC
cdr3_aa: CATSPPGTNYGYTF

d_call: -
v_call: TRBV5-6
j_call: TRBJ1-3
clone_size: -
cdr3_nt: TGTGCCAGCGGCAAAACAGGGTCTGGAAACACCATATATTTT
cdr3_aa: CASGKTGSGNTIYF

d_call: -
v_call: TRBV9
j_call: TRBJ2-1
clone_size: -
cdr3_nt: TGTGCCAGCAGCGTAGATCCAGGGTACTCCTACAATGAGCAGTTCTTC
cdr3_aa: CASSVDPGYSYNEQFF

d_call: -
v_call: TRBV2
j_call: TRBJ1-2
clone_size: -
cdr3_nt: TGTGCCAGCAGTGAAAACGGGGAGGGCTATGGCTACACCTTC
cdr3_aa: CASSENGEGYGYTF

d_call: -
v_call: TRBV5-1
j_call: TRBJ1-5
clone_size: -
cdr3_nt: TGCGCCAGCAGCTTGGAGGGGATGGCTAGCAATCAGCCCCAGCATTTT
cdr3_aa: CASSLEGMASNQPQHF

d_call: TRBD1
v_call: TRBV19
j_call: TRBJ1-5
clone_size: once
cdr3_nt: TGTGCCAGTAGTATCCAGAGGGGGACAGGGAATCAGCCCCAGCATTTT
cdr3_aa: CASSIQRGTGNQPQHF

d_call: -
v_call: TRBV5-1
j_call: TRBJ1-4
clone_size: -
cdr3_nt: TGCGCCAGCAGCCCGGACAGACATGAAAAACTGTTTTTT
cdr3_aa: CASSPDRHEKLFF

d_call: -
v_call: TRBV9
j_call: TRBJ1-5
clone_size: -
cdr3_nt: TGTGCCAGCAGCCCCGAAATCGGGCCCCAGCATTTT
cdr3_aa: CASSPEIGPQHF

d_call: TRBD1
v_call: TRBV10-3
j_call: TRBJ1-1
clone_size: -
cdr3_nt: TGTGCCATCAGGCAGGGGGCAGAGACTGAAGCTTTCTTT
cdr3_aa: CAIRQGAETEAFF

d_call: TRBD2
v_call: TRBV5-5
j_call: TRBJ2-7
clone_size: -
cdr3_nt: TGTGCCAGCACCCTGCGCAAAGCGGGAGGACTCTCCTACGAGCAGTACTTC
cdr3_aa: CASTLRKAGGLSYEQYF

d_call: TRBD1
v_call: TRBV19
j_call: TRBJ1-1
clone_size: -
cdr3_nt: TGTGCCAGTAGCGACAGGGGACCCCCGAACACTGAAGCTTTCTTT
cdr3_aa: CASSDRGPPNTEAFF

d_call: TRBD1
v_call: TRBV28
j_call: TRBJ1-2
clone_size: -
cdr3_nt: TGTGCCAGCAGCCCGACAGGGTCTGTCCTGTATGGCTACACCTTC
cdr3_aa: CASSPTGSVLYGYTF